These 10 T cell receptor beta chains share one sample of origin, sequenced in a study of T-cell memory formation after mild COVID-19. TCRdb independently ran MiXCR on the 5' RACE reads; one entry per CDR3 protein. The sample shows about 130,000 distinct CDR3 sequences, about a sixth of them seen only once. Sequencing was done on a sample of PBMCs or a T cell subset sorted from them (not recorded which). All receptors come from an adult woman who had mild COVID-19 (a few samples of this study predate the infection). Cell type and time point are not known.

This clonotype was observed once. The gene calls are TRBV12-3 or TRBV12-4 and TRBJ2-2, with D perhaps matching TRBD1 or TRBD2 (6 bases each). V lost 6 bases and J lost 7, with 18 bases in between. CDR3 length: 15 residues. The CDR3 nucleotides read TGTGCCAGCAGCTCCTCGGGGGCTCGGGGCGGGGAGCTGTTTTTT. It encodes CASSSSGARGGELFF.

This clonotype has a handful of counts. This chain connects TRBV5-1 to TRBJ1-1, with a tentative D call TRBD1 (5 bases). CDR1 is SGHRS and CDR2 is YFSETQ in the germline V gene. Trimming removed 0 bases at V and 4 bases at J, with 13 bases between. CDR3 length: 15 amino acids. CDR3 amino acids: CASSLDGTRGTEAFF. CDR3 in DNA: TGCGCCAGCAGCTTGGACGGGACGCGAGGCACTGAAGCTTTCTTT. The full variable domain, in which reference TRBV5-1 and TRBJ1-1 provide the parts outside the CDR3, is KAGVTQTPRYLIKTRGQQVTLSCSPISGHRSVSWYQQTPGQGLQFLFEYFSETQRNKGNFPGRFSGRQFSNSRSEMNVSTLELGDSALYLCASSLDGTRGTEAFFGQGTRLTVV.

This clonotype came up a few times. V usage is TRBV29-1 and J usage is TRBJ2-1; D ambiguous. Between the trimmed V and J ends, which lost 3 bases and 4 bases, there was a span of 13 bases. Germline V gene lookup returns CDR1 SQVTM and CDR2 ANQGSEA. There are 14 residues in the CDR3. The CDR3, as DNA: TGCAGCGTTGACTTGGCTCAAAGTTACAATGAGCAGTTCTTC. Protein product: CSVDLAQSYNEQFF.

There are a few counts of this clonotype. CDR3 region: CSVEGGGLKQYF. DNA of the CDR3: TGCAGCGTTGAAGGAGGGGGTTTGAAGCAGTACTTC. V gene TRBV29-1 combines with J gene TRBJ2-7, with D tentatively TRBD1 (6 bases). CDR1 SQVTM and CDR2 ANQGSEA come from the germline V gene. Between the trimmed V and J ends, which lost 1 base and 8 bases, there was a span of 12 bases. This CDR3 contains 12 residues.

This clonotype turned up a few times. V and J are TRBV5-1 and TRBJ2-7, with D possibly being TRBD2 (7 bases). Germline V gene data show CDR1 as SGHRS and CDR2 as YFSETQ. The CDR3 covers 16 residues. V dropped 3 bases and J dropped 0 bases, with 16 bases sitting between them. CDR3 region: CASSSGGRANSYEQYF. The CDR3, as DNA: TGCGCCAGCAGCTCGGGGGGCAGGGCGAACTCCTACGAGCAGTACTTC.

The chain uses TRBV9 and TRBJ2-1; tentatively, D is TRBD1 (6 bases). The CDR3 consists of 19 residues. The germline V and J ends were trimmed by 3 bases and 4 bases, with 26 bases remaining between them. Germline values: CDR1 SGDLS, CDR2 YYNGEE. The CDR3 loop is CASSASLSLGTRDYNEQFF. The DNA for the CDR3 is TGTGCCAGCAGCGCGAGCCTCAGCCTTGGGACAAGAGATTACAATGAGCAGTTCTTC.

This chain connects TRBV15 to TRBJ2-6; 9 nucleotides line up with TRBD1. The V segment lost 2 bases and the J segment 8 bases; nucleotides outside the gene matches: 4. Germline V CDR1 and CDR2: LNHNV, YYDKDF (reference sequence). The CDR3 has 15 residues. CDR3 residues: CATSRMTGGTNVLTF. The CDR3 nucleotides read TGTGCCACCAGCAGAATGACAGGGGGGACCAACGTCCTGACTTTC.

The chain links TRBV5-4 to TRBJ2-5, with 10 bases that match TRBD1. This CDR3 is built from 16 residues. Unmatched junction bases numbered 11, after V lost 4 bases and J lost 5 bases. Germline CDR1 is SGHNT and CDR2 is YYREEE (reference sequence). The CDR3 reads CASSAGTGAAGETQYF. CDR3 coding DNA: TGTGCCAGCAGCGCAGGGACAGGGGCTGCTGGGGAGACCCAGTACTTC.

The CDR3 DNA sequence: TGTGCCAGCAGCCAAGGGCGTGAGCAGTACTTC. This sequence encodes CASSQGREQYF. J is TRBJ2-7 and V is TRBV3-1; D unresolved. The CDR3 extends over 11 amino acids. The V end was cut by 1 base, the J end by 7 bases, with 5 bases between. Per the germline V gene, CDR1 is LGHDT and CDR2 is YNNKEL (reference sequence).

The chain carries TRBV20-1 and TRBJ2-7; 7 positions match TRBD2. The J segment lost 0 bases and the V segment lost 1 base, leaving 3 bases of the junction unmatched. This CDR3 has 14 residues. The germline CDR1 and CDR2 sequences are DFQATT and SNEGSKA (reference sequence). This CDR3 reads CSARALADSYEQYF. DNA of the CDR3: TGCAGTGCTAGAGCCCTAGCGGACTCCTACGAGCAGTACTTC.